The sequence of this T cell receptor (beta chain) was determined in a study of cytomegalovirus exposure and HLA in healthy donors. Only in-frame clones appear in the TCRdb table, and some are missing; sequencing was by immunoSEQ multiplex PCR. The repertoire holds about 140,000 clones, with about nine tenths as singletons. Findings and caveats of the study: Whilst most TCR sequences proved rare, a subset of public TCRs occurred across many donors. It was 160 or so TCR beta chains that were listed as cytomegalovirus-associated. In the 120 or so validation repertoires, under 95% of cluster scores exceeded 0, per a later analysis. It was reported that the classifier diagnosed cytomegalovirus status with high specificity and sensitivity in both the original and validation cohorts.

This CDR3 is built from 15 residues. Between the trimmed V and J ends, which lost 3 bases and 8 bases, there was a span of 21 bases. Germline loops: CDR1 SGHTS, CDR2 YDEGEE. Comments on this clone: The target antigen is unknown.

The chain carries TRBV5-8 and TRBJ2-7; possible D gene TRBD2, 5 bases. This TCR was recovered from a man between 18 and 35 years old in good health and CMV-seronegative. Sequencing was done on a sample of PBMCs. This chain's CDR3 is CASSWKIAPTRQQYF. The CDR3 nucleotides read TGTGCCAGCAGCTGGAAAATAGCGCCGACAAGGCAGCAGTACTTC.